The 23 T cell receptor beta chains in this list originate from one sample, sequenced in a study of T cells in Graves' hyperthyroidism and ophthalmopathy. TCR beta CDR3 regions were amplified from RNA. The TCR CDR3 was amplified in a first-round RT-PCR using the HTBI primer set. One entry per CDR3 protein results from TCRdb running MiXCR on the multiplex PCR reads. The sample includes more than 450,000 distinct CDR3 sequences, 11% to 15% of them seen just once. The sample taken for sequencing was blood. The receptors come from a woman aged 35 to 49 with Graves' hyperthyroidism.

The sample holds many counts of this clonotype. The V call is TRBV12-5, the J call TRBJ2-7; 7 bases are a match to TRBD1. With V trimmed by 7 bases and J by 4 bases, 22 bases remained unmatched. The CDR3 consists of 18 residues. CDR1 and CDR2 (germline): LGHNT, FRNRAP. The CDR3 coding sequence is TGTGCTAGTGTCCCCCGGGACAGAGAAATCCAGGGGGATTACGAGCAGTACTTC. It codes for CASVPRDREIQGDYEQYF.

This clonotype turned up a few times. V gene TRBV3-1 combines with J gene TRBJ1-6; possible D gene TRBD1, 5 bases. Trimming took 3 bases from V and 10 from J, leaving 16 bases between them. From germline, CDR1 is LGHDT and CDR2 YNNKEL (reference sequence). This CDR3 has 15 residues. The CDR3 sequence: CASSQGGTLSSPLHF. The CDR3 bases are TGTGCCAGCAGCCAGGGAGGGACGTTATCATCACCCCTCCACTTT. Drawing the rest from reference TRBV3-1 and TRBJ1-6, the complete variable domain is DTAVSQTPKYLVTQMGNDKSIKCEQNLGHDTMYWYKQDSKKFLKIMFSYNNKELIINETVPNRFSPKSPDKAHLNLHINSLELGDSAVYFCASSQGGTLSSPLHFGNGTRLTVT.

This clonotype came up a few times. The rearrangement links TRBV10-1 to TRBJ2-5, with TRBD1 matching 8 bases. This CDR3 contains 18 residues. Trimming at V came to 6 bases and at J to 4 bases, leaving 19 bases not matched to a gene. Germline values: CDR1 WNHNN, CDR2 SYGVQD (reference sequence). The chain's CDR3 is CASSLEQGQGRIPETQYF. The CDR3 DNA reads TGCGCCAGCAGCCTCGAACAAGGACAGGGACGGATTCCAGAGACCCAGTACTTC.

Many counts were recorded for this clonotype. The J gene is TRBJ2-1, the V gene TRBV27; a weak D match, TRBD1 (5 bases). V dropped 6 bases and J dropped 5 bases, with 17 bases sitting between them. Germline loops: CDR1 MNHEY, CDR2 SMNVEV (reference sequence). The CDR3 covers 15 residues. The CDR3 spells CASSHRQRPDNEQFF. In DNA, the CDR3 is TGTGCCAGCAGCCACCGACAGCGACCTGACAATGAGCAGTTCTTC.

This clonotype was counted between two and nine times. V gene TRBV6-1 combines with J gene TRBJ2-1; D uncertain. Germline V gene sequence: CDR1 MNHNS, CDR2 SASEGT. The ends were cut back, 5 bases at V and 8 bases at J, with 10 bases in the middle. The CDR3 extends over 12 amino acids. Written as DNA, the CDR3 is TGTGCCAGCAGTTCCAACACGGATGAGCAGTTCTTC. Residues: CASSSNTDEQFF.

With respect to this clonotype: The junction differs from germline at one of its ends, possibly a read error. J is TRBJ2-7 and V is TRBV14; D gene unclear. CDR3 size: 15 residues. CDR1 and CDR2 from the germline V gene are SGHDN and FVKESK. The CDR3 sequence: CASNQDTSFSYEQYF. CDR3 bases: TGTGCCAGCAACCAAGATACGAGCTTCTCCTACGAGCAGTACTTC.

This clonotype was seen at least ten times. This sequence joins TRBV18 and TRBJ2-7; 9 bases are shared with TRBD1. CDR1 is KGHSH and CDR2 is LQKENI in the germline V gene. The CDR3 runs 16 residues. The trim removed 2 bases at V and 0 bases at J, leaving 5 bases unmatched. CDR3 protein: CASSPWDRASSYEQYF. CDR3 sequence (DNA): TGTGCCAGCTCACCATGGGACAGGGCTTCCTCCTACGAGCAGTACTTC. The full variable domain, completed using reference TRBV18 and TRBJ2-7, is NAGVMQNPRHLVRRRGQEARLRCSPMKGHSHVYWYRQLPEEGLKFMVYLQKENIIDESGMPKERFSAEFPKEGPSILRIQQVVRGDSAAYFCASSPWDRASSYEQYFGPGTRLTVT.

This clonotype occurred many times. V and J are TRBV7-8 and TRBJ2-7, with D perhaps assigned TRBD1 or TRBD2 (5 bases each). The germline V gene has CDR1 SGHVS and CDR2 FQNEAQ. V dropped 7 bases and J dropped 3 bases, with 16 bases sitting between them. The CDR3 contains 14 residues. CDR3 region: CASKTGTNNYEQYF. Written as DNA, the CDR3 is TGTGCCAGCAAGACCGGGACCAACAACTACGAGCAGTACTTC. The full variable domain, its missing parts supplied by reference TRBV7-8 and TRBJ2-7, is GAGVSQSPRYKVAKRGQDVALRCDPISGHVSLFWYQQALGQGPEFLTYFQNEAQLDKSGLPSDRFFAERPEGSVSTLKIQRTQQEDSAVYLCASKTGTNNYEQYFGPGTRLTVT.

This clonotype showed up just a few times. V is TRBV28 and J is TRBJ2-6, with D hard to call. Germline lookup yields CDR1 MDHEN and CDR2 SYDVKM. There are 11 residues in the CDR3. CDR3 sequence: CASSGANVLTF. The CDR3 nucleotides read TGTGCTAGCTCTGGGGCCAACGTCCTGACTTTC. The whole variable domain, filled in from reference TRBV28 and TRBJ2-6, reads DVKVTQSSRYLVKRTGEKVFLECVQDMDHENMFWYRQDPGLGLRLIYFSYDVKMKEKGDIPEGYSVSREKKERFSLILESASTNQTSMYLCASSGANVLTFGAGSRLTVL.

This clonotype was counted only a few times. This sequence joins TRBV7-9 and TRBJ1-3, with D uncertain. The CDR3 has 16 amino acids. Trimming removed 1 base from V and 0 bases from J, with 10 bases in between. Germline CDR1 reads SEHNR; CDR2 reads FQNEAQ (reference sequence). CDR3 amino acids: CASSLEAAHSGNTIYF. The CDR3 bases are TGTGCCAGCAGCTTAGAAGCAGCGCACTCTGGAAACACCATATATTTT.

V is TRBV12-3 or TRBV12-4 and J is TRBJ2-4; D may be TRBD2 (5 bases). Between the trimmed V and J ends, which lost 6 bases and 5 bases, there was a span of 14 bases. CDR3 length: 14 residues. The chain's CDR3 is CASSQTRGENIQYF. In nucleotides, the CDR3 is TGTGCCAGCAGCCAAACCCGGGGAGAAAACATTCAGTACTTC.

This clonotype has just a few counts. The V gene is TRBV12-3 or TRBV12-4, the J gene TRBJ2-5; D might be TRBD1 or TRBD2, each matching 6 bases. V was shortened by 6 bases and J by 7 bases, with 18 bases between the two germline ends. The CDR3 has 14 amino acids. The CDR3 DNA is TGTGCCAGCAGCCGCGACCTTAGGGGGGTGACCCAGTACTTC. This encodes CASSRDLRGVTQYF.

The gene calls are TRBV4-1 and TRBJ1-5, with a possible D match to TRBD1 (6 bases). Trimming stripped 4 bases from V and 6 bases from J, with 22 bases between. The CDR3 spans 17 residues. The germline gives CDR1 MGHRA, CDR2 YSYEKL. The CDR3 spells CASSLWGHREVFQPQHF. As DNA, the CDR3 is TGCGCCAGCAGCCTGTGGGGCCACAGGGAGGTCTTTCAGCCCCAGCATTTT.

This clonotype was observed at least ten times. The chain recombines TRBV29-1 with TRBJ2-7; tentative D call: TRBD1 (6 bases). Germline V gene lookup returns CDR1 SQVTM and CDR2 ANQGSEA. The CDR3 totals 17 residues. Trimming took 5 bases from V and 3 from J, leaving 26 bases between them. The CDR3, as DNA: TGCAGCGTTAATAAAAAGGTACTCGGCAGGGACAACTACGAGCAGTACTTC. This sequence encodes CSVNKKVLGRDNYEQYF.

This clonotype was seen repeatedly, ten times or more. This chain links TRBV12-3 or TRBV12-4 with TRBJ1-2; perhaps TRBD1 as D (5 bases). The CDR3 has 13 residues. Trimming took 7 bases from V and 8 from J, leaving 17 bases between them. Written as DNA, the CDR3 is TGTGCCAGCACCCAGCGGGGCTGGCACGGCTACACCTTC. Translated, it gives CASTQRGWHGYTF.

This clonotype was seen at least ten times. The chain uses TRBV7-9 and TRBJ2-7; 14 nucleotides line up with TRBD2. The ends lost 5 bases at V and 2 bases at J; junction bases unmatched: 5. From germline, CDR1 is SEHNR and CDR2 FQNEAQ (reference sequence). The CDR3 length is 16 residues. The CDR3 sequence: CASSRGLAGETYEQYF. Written as DNA, the CDR3 is TGTGCCAGCAGCAGGGGACTAGCGGGAGAGACCTACGAGCAGTACTTC.

The chain has TRBV16 and TRBJ1-2; TRBD1 agrees at 7 bases. CDR1 and CDR2 (germline): KGHSY, FQNENV. The V gene end was trimmed by 0 bases and the J gene end by 0 bases; junction bases not matched to a gene: 1. This CDR3 is 15 amino acids long. The CDR3 nucleotides read TGTGCCAGCAGCCAATCAGGGACAGCTAACTATGGCTACACCTTC. Amino acids: CASSQSGTANYGYTF.

This rearrangement joins TRBV16 to TRBJ1-1; TRBD1 agrees at 7 bases. V dropped 3 bases and J dropped 10; count of bases not matched to a gene: 8. This CDR3 is built from 13 residues. The V gene's germline CDR1 is KGHSY and CDR2 FQNENV. For the CDR3, the DNA is TGTGCCAGCAGCCAGGACCGGACAGGTAGAGCTTTCTTT. This translates into CASSQDRTGRAFF.

The rearrangement links TRBV28 to TRBJ1-1; TRBD1 aligns across 9 bases. Germline values: CDR1 MDHEN, CDR2 SYDVKM. The CDR3 is 13 amino acids. The V gene end was trimmed by 6 bases and the J gene end by 6 bases; junction bases not matched to a gene: 5. CDR3 sequence (DNA): TGTGCCAGCAGGACAGGGGGTTTCGCTGAAGCTTTCTTT. This encodes CASRTGGFAEAFF.

This clonotype came up many times. The gene calls are TRBV28 and TRBJ2-3; 8 positions match TRBD1. The CDR3 extends over 15 amino acids. V lost 3 bases, J lost 3 bases, and 5 bases stayed unmatched. The germline V gene has CDR1 MDHEN and CDR2 SYDVKM. This CDR3 is CASSFQGARTDTQYF. The DNA of the CDR3 is TGTGCCAGCAGTTTTCAGGGGGCACGAACAGATACGCAGTATTTT.

This clonotype was observed many times. The V gene is TRBV7-2, the J gene TRBJ2-3; 12 bases fit TRBD2. This CDR3 is built from 16 residues. The V and J ends lost 5 bases and 3 bases, in that order; junction bases with no gene match: 6. CDR1 and CDR2 from the germline V gene are SGHTA and FQGNSA. This CDR3 is CASSPWTSGTTDTQYF. The CDR3 DNA follows: TGTGCCAGCAGCCCTTGGACTAGCGGGACAACAGATACGCAGTATTTT. Full variable domain (rest looked up from reference TRBV7-2 and TRBJ2-3): GAGVSQSPSNKVTEKGKDVELRCDPISGHTALYWYRQSLGQGLEFLIYFQGNSAPDKSGLPSDRFSAERTGGSVSTLTIQRTQQEDSAVYLCASSPWTSGTTDTQYFGPGTRLTVL.

There are a few counts of this clonotype. The CDR3, as DNA: TGTGCCAGTAGCGGGACTAGCGGGAGAAGATACGAGCAGTACTTC. It is translated as CASSGTSGRRYEQYF. This sequence joins TRBV19 and TRBJ2-7; 14 bases map to TRBD2. CDR1 and CDR2 (germline): LNHDA, SQIVND (reference sequence). Trimming removed 6 bases from V and 4 bases from J; junction bases left unmatched: 5. CDR3 length equals 15 residues.

The chain recombines TRBV19 with TRBJ2-1; 8 nucleotides match TRBD1. Trimming removed 3 bases from V and 5 bases from J; junction bases left unmatched: 3. Germline-derived CDR1 and CDR2 are LNHDA and SQIVND (reference sequence). This CDR3 contains 14 residues. Here the CDR3 reads CASSIGTGNNEQFF. In DNA, the CDR3 is TGTGCCAGTAGTATTGGGACAGGCAACAATGAGCAGTTCTTC.